Presented here are 3 T cell receptor beta chains from one specimen sequenced in a study of CD8+ T cells in alopecia areata (dated by TCRdb to 2017 to 2018). Receptor amplification or capture employed the immunoSEQ multiplex PCR assay. To provide template for TCR sequencing, every sample had RNA extracted and reverse transcribed into cDNA. Here the immuneACCESS table is served through TCRdb, limited to in-frame sequences with V and J called. Missing clones are a known gap in these copies; in checked studies unresolved V genes cover under half, and the rest lacks a known reason. The data for this sample show some 110,000 clones, each detected more than once. The leading ten clones occupy 15% to 20% of the sample. The sample taken for sequencing was lesional skin. The receptors derive from a C3H/HeJ mouse with alopecia areata. Mice from this strain have the MHC haplotype H2-k.

On this clone: TCRdb's protein sequence differs at residue 13 from the translated DNA; the protein presented here follows the DNA. Genes here carry mouse names. The read ends 3 residues shy of where the CDR3 ends; the end is completed using the germline J gene. The chain employs TRBV1 and TRBJ1-6, with 7 bases lining up with TRBD1. TRBJ1-6 is flagged as an ORF with uncertain function. The CDR3 is 16 residues long. The J segment lost 7 bases and the V segment lost 0 bases, leaving 6 bases of the junction unmatched. Germline V gives CDR1 NSQYPW, CDR2 LRSPGD (reference sequence). The CDR3 DNA, read in part, is TGCACCTGCAGTGCAGATGAGGGGGCGCGCAATTCGCCC. As protein: CTCSADEGARNSP. The whole CDR3 protein reads CTCSADEGARNSPLYF.

This clone occurred a few times. All gene names here are mouse names. Read sequence stops 4 residues before the CDR3 end, and the germline J gene provides the missing end. This sample includes further DNA sequences coding for the same CDR3. The chain uses TRBV13-3 and TRBJ1-4; D might be TRBD1 (5 bases). Germline V gene lookup returns CDR1 NNHDY and CDR2 SYVADS. This CDR3 region has 15 residues. V lost 3 bases and J lost 2, with 11 bases in between. The part of the CDR3 DNA that was read is TGTGCCAGCAGTGGGCAGGGAGCCTCCAACGAA. Protein: CASSGQGASNE. The complete CDR3 reads CASSGQGASNERLFF.

Concerning this clone: The gene symbols are mouse symbols. The read is 4 residues too short to cover the CDR3 end, so that end is filled in from the germline J gene. This chain uses TRBV14 with TRBJ1-2; 8 positions match TRBD1. Looked up from germline, CDR1 is SGHDT and CDR2 is FRDEAV. The trim removed 3 bases at V and 0 bases at J, leaving 1 base unmatched. This CDR3 contains 14 residues. CDR3 sequence: CASSSTGANSDYTF. The covered CDR3 bases are TGTGCCAGCAGTTCGACAGGGGCAAACTCC. The full variable domain, rest sourced from reference TRBV14 and TRBJ1-2, is EAGVTQSPRYAVLQEGQAVSFWCDPISGHDTLYWYQQPRDQGPQLLVYFRDEAVIDNSQLPSDRFSAVRPKGTNSTLKIQSAKQGDTATYLCASSSTGANSDYTFGSGTRLLVI.